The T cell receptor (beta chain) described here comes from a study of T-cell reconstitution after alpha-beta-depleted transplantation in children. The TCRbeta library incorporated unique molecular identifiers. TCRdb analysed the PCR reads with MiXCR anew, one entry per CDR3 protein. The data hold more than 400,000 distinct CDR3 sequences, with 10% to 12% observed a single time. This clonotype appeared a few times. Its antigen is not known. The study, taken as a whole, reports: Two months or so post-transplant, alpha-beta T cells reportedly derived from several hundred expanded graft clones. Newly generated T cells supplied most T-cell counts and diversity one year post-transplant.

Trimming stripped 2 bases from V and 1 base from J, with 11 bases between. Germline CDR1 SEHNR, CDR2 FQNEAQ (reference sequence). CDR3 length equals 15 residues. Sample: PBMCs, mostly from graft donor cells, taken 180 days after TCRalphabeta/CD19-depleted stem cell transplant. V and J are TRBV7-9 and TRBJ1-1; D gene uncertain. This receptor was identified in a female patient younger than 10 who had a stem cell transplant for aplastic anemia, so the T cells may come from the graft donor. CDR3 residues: CASSLREGSNTEAFF. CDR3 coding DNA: TGTGCCAGCAGCTTACGGGAAGGGTCGAACACTGAAGCTTTCTTT.